The TCR beta chain under discussion was sequenced for a study of CD8 T cells in ankylosing spondylitis. Study results and caveats: A motif of seven or eight highly homologous TCR beta variants was seen as apparently characteristic of ankylosing spondylitis blood.

The germline CDR1 and CDR2 sequences are KGHSH and LQKENI. The CDR3 covers 17 residues. Trimming removed 0 bases from V and 6 bases from J; junction bases left unmatched: 6. TCRdb processed the 5' RACE reads anew with MiXCR; each CDR3 protein has one entry. The sample comprises some 220,000 distinct CDR3 sequences, approximately 7.4% of which are singletons, and 14% rests with the top ten. This clonotype has at least ten counts. Antigen: not known. This TCR came from a male donor with ankylosing spondylitis. What was sequenced was blood, either unsorted or a sorted T cell fraction (not recorded which). The chain links TRBV18 to TRBJ2-3; 13 bases map to TRBD2. The CDR3 sequence: CASSPPKGLAGFDTQYF. The CDR3 region has the DNA TGTGCCAGCTCACCACCGAAGGGACTAGCGGGGTTTGATACGCAGTATTTT.